These 10 T cell receptor beta chains originate from one sample sequenced in a study of CD8+CD57+ T cells in acquired aplastic anemia (dated 2018 in TCRdb). Patients chosen for sequencing had shown expansion of CD8+CD57+ cells by flow cytometry. Reads for this sample came from an Illumina HiSeq 2000. Profiling of TCR beta VDJ combinations and CDR3 sequences used genomic DNA as the template. TCRdb trimmed the raw reads at Q25, called clones with MiXCR and kept productive beta chains. Each CDR3 protein appears once, grouped with its most common genes and DNA. The table for this sample lists about 190,000 distinct CDR3 sequences; nearly 50% of them were counted only once. Clones ranked in the top ten supply 8% to 10% of the sample. Sample: sorted CD4+, CD8+, or CD8+CD57+ T cells (not recorded which) from PBMCs. Receptors originate from a human donor with aplastic anemia.

With respect to this clonotype: Being one base from a much bigger clone, this may be a read error. CDR3 loop: CAGSPGGTGELFF. Written as DNA, the CDR3 is TGTGCCGGCAGCCCAGGGGGCACCGGGGAGCTGTTTTTT. The V call is TRBV11-3, the J call TRBJ2-2; TRBD1 matches at 7 bases. Germline lookup yields CDR1 SGHNT and CDR2 YENEEA. The CDR3 totals 13 residues.

V is TRBV9 and J is TRBJ2-7; TRBD2 agrees at 8 bases. The DNA end favors TRBJ2-5, so the J call may be wrong. Germline CDR1 SGDLS, CDR2 YYNGEE. This CDR3 comprises 15 residues. In DNA form, the CDR3 reads TGTGCCAGCAGCGTAGGTAGGGTCGGGACTAGGACCCAGTACTTC. It specifies CASSVGRVGTRTQYF.

This rearrangement joins TRBV28 to TRBJ1-6; D uncertain. Per the germline V gene, CDR1 is MDHEN and CDR2 is SYDVKM. The V end lost 6 bases, the J end lost 14 bases, and 11 bases lay between the germline ends. CDR3 size: 11 residues. The CDR3 region is CASSPRISLHF. The CDR3 bases are TGTGCCAGCAGCCCCCGGATATCCCTCCACTTT. Full variable domain (rest looked up from reference TRBV28 and TRBJ1-6): DVKVTQSSRYLVKRTGEKVFLECVQDMDHENMFWYRQDPGLGLRLIYFSYDVKMKEKGDIPEGYSVSREKKERFSLILESASTNQTSMYLCASSPRISLHFGNGTRLTVT.

Ten or more counts support this clonotype. CDR3 region: CASRISRSVGYGYTF. CDR3 DNA sequence: TGTGCCAGCAGGATAAGCCGTAGCGTCGGCTATGGCTACACCTTC. The chain carries TRBV6-1 and TRBJ1-2; D gene uncertain. CDR3 length: 15 amino acids. The germline V gene has CDR1 MNHNS and CDR2 SASEGT. Trimming pared 6 bases from V and 4 bases from J, leaving 18 bases between.

This clonotype was observed a few times. This chain links TRBV29-1 with TRBJ2-7; no definite D call. This CDR3 has 14 residues. V lost 8 bases to trimming and J lost 5 bases, with 22 bases between them. The V gene's germline CDR1 is SQVTM and CDR2 ANQGSEA. The DNA for the CDR3 is TGCAGCCCCCGATTGCGTTACCCTGGCCACGAGCAGTACTTC. Translation: CSPRLRYPGHEQYF.

This clonotype occurred once. It may be a read error: a sequence one base away is much more abundant. This is likely a read error, given that the CDR3 carries no conserved phenylalanine or tryptophan at its end. This chain joins TRBV4-1 and TRBJ2-1, with 14 nucleotides matching TRBD2. Looked up from germline, CDR1 is MGHRA and CDR2 is YSYEKL. This CDR3 has 16 residues. After removal of 3 bases from V and 11 bases from J, the junction contained 9 bases not matched to a gene. Here the CDR3 DNA reads TGCGCCAGCAGCCACGCTGGACTAGCGGGAGGCGGTCAGCAGTTCTCC. Protein sequence: CASSHAGLAGGGQQFS.

Comments on this clonotype: At one of its ends the junction is not consistent with the germline gene, which may arise from a read error. V is TRBV12-3 or TRBV12-4 and J is TRBJ2-2; D might be TRBD2 (6 bases). This CDR3 contains 15 residues. The CDR3 DNA reads as TGTGCCAGCAGCCTTCGACTAGGAATAACCGGGGAGCCGTTTTTT. It specifies CASSLRLGITGEPFF.

With respect to this clonotype: The CDR3 end shows no conserved phenylalanine or tryptophan, and so a read error is likely. No DNA is shown, since the ends of the CDR3 on it are uncertain; the CDR3 is the one TCRdb lists. The chain carries TRBV6-2 or TRBV6-3 and TRBJ2-3; TRBD2 is taken as the D call from the table, unchecked against the DNA. CDR1 and CDR2 from the germline V gene are MNHEY and SVGEGT. From its first to its last residue, the CDR3 has 10 amino acids. CDR3 loop: CASSGTSGRK.

A single count supports this clonotype. The junction shows a germline mismatch at one end, possibly a read error. The gene calls are TRBV18 and TRBJ2-7; 11 bases fit TRBD2. Germline CDR1 and CDR2: KGHSH and LQKENI. The CDR3 has 18 amino acids. The CDR3 spells CASSARTSGSVSSYEQYF. CDR3 DNA: TGTGCTAGCTCAGCCAGAACTAGCGGGAGTGTCAGCTCCTACGAGCAGTACTTC.

This clonotype has a count of ten or more. The chain combines TRBV14 with TRBJ2-7, with D perhaps TRBD1 or TRBD2 (5 bases each). V was cut by 5 bases and J by 0 bases, with 14 bases left in between. The CDR3 extends over 15 amino acids. The germline V gene has CDR1 SGHDN and CDR2 FVKESK. CDR3 protein: CASSSGTESSYEQYF. The CDR3 coding sequence is TGTGCCAGCAGCTCCGGGACCGAGAGCTCCTACGAGCAGTACTTC.